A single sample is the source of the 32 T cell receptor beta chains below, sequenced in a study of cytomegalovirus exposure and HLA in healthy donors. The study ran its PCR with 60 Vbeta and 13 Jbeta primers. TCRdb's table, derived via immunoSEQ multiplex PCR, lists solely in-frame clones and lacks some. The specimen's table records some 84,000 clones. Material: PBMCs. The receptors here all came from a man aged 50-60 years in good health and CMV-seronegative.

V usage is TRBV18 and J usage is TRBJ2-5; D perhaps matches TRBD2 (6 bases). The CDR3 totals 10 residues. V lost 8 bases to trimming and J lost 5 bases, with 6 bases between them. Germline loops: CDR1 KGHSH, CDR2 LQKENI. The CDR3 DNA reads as TGTGCCAGCCGGGGGGAGACCCAGTACTTC. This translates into CASRGETQYF.

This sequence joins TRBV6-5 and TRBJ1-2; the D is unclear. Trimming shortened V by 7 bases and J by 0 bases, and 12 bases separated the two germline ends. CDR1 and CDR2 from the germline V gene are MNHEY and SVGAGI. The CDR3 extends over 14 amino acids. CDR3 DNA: TGTGCCAGCAATCACAGAGACGCTAACTATGGCTACACCTTC. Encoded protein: CASNHRDANYGYTF.

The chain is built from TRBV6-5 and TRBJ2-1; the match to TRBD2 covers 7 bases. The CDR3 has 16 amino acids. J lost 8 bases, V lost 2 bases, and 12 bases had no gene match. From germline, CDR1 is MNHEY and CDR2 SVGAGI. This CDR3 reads CASSYLREPSGDEQFF. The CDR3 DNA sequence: TGTGCCAGCAGTTACCTTAGGGAACCTAGCGGCGATGAGCAGTTCTTC.

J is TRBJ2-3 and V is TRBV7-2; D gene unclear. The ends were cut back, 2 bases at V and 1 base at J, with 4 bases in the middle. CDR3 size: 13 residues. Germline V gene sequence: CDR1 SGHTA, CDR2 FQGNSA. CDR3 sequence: CASSLSGTDTQYF. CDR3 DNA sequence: TGTGCCAGCAGCTTATCAGGCACAGATACGCAGTATTTT.

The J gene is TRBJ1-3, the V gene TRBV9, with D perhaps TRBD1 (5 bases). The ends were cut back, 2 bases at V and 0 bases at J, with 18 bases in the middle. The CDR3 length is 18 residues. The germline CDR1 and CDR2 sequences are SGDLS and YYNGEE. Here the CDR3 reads CASSVQAWGGSSGNTIYF. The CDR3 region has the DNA TGTGCCAGCAGCGTCCAGGCGTGGGGCGGAAGCTCTGGAAACACCATATATTTT.

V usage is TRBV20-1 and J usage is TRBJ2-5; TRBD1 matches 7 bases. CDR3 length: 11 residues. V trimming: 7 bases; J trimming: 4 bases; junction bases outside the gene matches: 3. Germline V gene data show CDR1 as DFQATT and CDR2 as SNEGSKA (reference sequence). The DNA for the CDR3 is TGCAGTGTGAGGGGGCCAGAGACCCAGTACTTC. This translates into CSVRGPETQYF.

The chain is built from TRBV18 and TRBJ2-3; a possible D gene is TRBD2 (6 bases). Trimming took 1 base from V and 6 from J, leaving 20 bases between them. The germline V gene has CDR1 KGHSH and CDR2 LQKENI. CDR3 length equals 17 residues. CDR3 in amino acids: CASSPLIFRGSSDTQYF. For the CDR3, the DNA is TGTGCCAGCTCACCACTCATATTCCGGGGGAGTTCGGATACGCAGTATTTT.

The CDR3 sequence is CAISGQTSVGEQYF. DNA of the CDR3: TGTGCCATCAGTGGTCAAACTAGTGTGGGTGAGCAGTACTTC. V is TRBV10-3 and J is TRBJ2-7; D possibly corresponds to TRBD2 (5 bases). Trimming took off 4 bases at V and 7 bases at J, with 17 bases between the two ends. Looked up from germline, CDR1 is ENHRY and CDR2 is SYGVKD. The CDR3 extends over 14 amino acids.

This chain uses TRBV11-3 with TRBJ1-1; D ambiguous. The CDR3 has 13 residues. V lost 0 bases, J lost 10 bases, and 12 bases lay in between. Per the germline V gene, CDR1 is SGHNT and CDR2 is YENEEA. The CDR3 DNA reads TGTGCCAGCAGCTTAGAGGCAGGAAGGCCAGCTTTCTTT. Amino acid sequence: CASSLEAGRPAFF.

CDR3 region: CASSPRGGTLSYEQYF. As DNA, the CDR3 is TGTGCCAGCAGTCCTCGGGGGGGGACACTCTCCTACGAGCAGTACTTC. This rearrangement joins TRBV27 to TRBJ2-7; TRBD2 matches 8 bases. V shed 5 bases and J 0 bases; nucleotides not matched to a gene: 9. The CDR3 extends over 16 amino acids. Looked up from germline, CDR1 is MNHEY and CDR2 is SMNVEV (reference sequence).

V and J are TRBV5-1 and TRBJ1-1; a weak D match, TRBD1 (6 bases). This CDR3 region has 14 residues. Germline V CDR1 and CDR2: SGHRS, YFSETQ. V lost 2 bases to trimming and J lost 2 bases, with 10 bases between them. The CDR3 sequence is CASSFRGGNTEAFF. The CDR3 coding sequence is TGCGCCAGCAGCTTTCGGGGGGGCAACACTGAAGCTTTCTTT. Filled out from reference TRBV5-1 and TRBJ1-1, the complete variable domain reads KAGVTQTPRYLIKTRGQQVTLSCSPISGHRSVSWYQQTPGQGLQFLFEYFSETQRNKGNFPGRFSGRQFSNSRSEMNVSTLELGDSALYLCASSFRGGNTEAFFGQGTRLTVV.

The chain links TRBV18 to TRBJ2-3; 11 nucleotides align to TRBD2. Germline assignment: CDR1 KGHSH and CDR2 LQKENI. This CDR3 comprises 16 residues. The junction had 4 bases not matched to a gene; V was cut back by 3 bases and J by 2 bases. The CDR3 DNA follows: TGTGCCAGCTCACCCGGGACTAGCGGTTACACAGATACGCAGTATTTT. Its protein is CASSPGTSGYTDTQYF. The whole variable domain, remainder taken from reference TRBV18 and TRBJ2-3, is NAGVMQNPRHLVRRRGQEARLRCSPMKGHSHVYWYRQLPEEGLKFMVYLQKENIIDESGMPKERFSAEFPKEGPSILRIQQVVRGDSAAYFCASSPGTSGYTDTQYFGPGTRLTVL.

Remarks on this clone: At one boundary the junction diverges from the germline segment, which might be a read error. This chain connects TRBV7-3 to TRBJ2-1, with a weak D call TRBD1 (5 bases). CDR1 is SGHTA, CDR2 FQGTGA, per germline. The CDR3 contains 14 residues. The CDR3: CASSITRTSSEQFF. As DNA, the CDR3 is TGTGCCAGCAGCATAACTCGGACATCAAGTGAGCAGTTCTTC.

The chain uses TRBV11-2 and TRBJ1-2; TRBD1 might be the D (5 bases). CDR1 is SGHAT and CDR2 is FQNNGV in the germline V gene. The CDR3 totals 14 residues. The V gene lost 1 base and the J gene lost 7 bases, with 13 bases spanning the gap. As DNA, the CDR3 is TGTGCCAGCAGCTTAGTTCAGGGAGGTCTTGGCTACACCTTC. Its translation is CASSLVQGGLGYTF.

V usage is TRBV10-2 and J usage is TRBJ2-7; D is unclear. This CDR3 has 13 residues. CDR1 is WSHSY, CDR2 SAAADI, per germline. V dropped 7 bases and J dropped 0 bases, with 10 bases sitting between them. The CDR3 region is CASTKVASYEQYF. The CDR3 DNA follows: TGCGCCAGCACGAAGGTAGCCTCCTACGAGCAGTACTTC.

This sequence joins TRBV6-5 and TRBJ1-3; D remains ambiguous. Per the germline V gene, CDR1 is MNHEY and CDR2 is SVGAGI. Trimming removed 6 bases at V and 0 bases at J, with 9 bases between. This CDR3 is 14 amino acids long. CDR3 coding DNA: TGTGCCAGCAGAGAACAGAGCTCTGGAAACACCATATATTTT. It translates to CASREQSSGNTIYF.

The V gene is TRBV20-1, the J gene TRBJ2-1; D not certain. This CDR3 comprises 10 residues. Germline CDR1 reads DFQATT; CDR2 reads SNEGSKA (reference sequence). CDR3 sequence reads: CSTAGYEQFF. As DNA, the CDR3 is TGCAGCACGGCAGGATATGAGCAGTTCTTC.

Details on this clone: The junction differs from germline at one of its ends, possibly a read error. The chain's CDR3 is CASSLDRHATEAFF. The CDR3 DNA sequence: TGTGCTAGCAGTTTAGACAGGCACGCAACGGAAGCTTTCTTT. V usage is TRBV7-7 and J usage is TRBJ1-1, with D maybe TRBD1 (6 bases). Germline CDR1 SSHAT, CDR2 FNYEAQ (reference sequence). The CDR3 sequence is 14 residues long.

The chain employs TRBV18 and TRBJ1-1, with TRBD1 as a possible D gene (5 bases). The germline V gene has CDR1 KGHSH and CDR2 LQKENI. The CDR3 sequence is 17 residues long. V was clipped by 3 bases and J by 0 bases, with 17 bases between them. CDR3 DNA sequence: TGTGCCAGCTCACCTTACACTTCTGGGACTATGAACACTGAAGCTTTCTTT. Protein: CASSPYTSGTMNTEAFF.

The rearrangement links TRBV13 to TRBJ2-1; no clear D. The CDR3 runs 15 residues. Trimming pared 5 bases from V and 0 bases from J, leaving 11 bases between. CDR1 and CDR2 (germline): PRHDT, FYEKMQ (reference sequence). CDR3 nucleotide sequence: TGTGCCAGCAGCCAAGACATCCGCTCCTACAATGAGCAGTTCTTC. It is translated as CASSQDIRSYNEQFF.

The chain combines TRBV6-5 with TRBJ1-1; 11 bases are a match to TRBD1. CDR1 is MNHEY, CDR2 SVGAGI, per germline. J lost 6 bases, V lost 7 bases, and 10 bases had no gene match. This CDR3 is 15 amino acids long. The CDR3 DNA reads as TGTGCCAGCAATCGTCGAGGGACAGGGGGATCTGAAGCTTTCTTT. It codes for CASNRRGTGGSEAFF.

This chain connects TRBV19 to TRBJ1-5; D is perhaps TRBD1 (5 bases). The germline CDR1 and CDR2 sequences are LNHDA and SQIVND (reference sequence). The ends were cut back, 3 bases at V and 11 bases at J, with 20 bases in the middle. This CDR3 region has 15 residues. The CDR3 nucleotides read TGTGCCAGTAGTATGGGTTGGGGCAGGGAGGAAGCCCAGCATTTT. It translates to CASSMGWGREEAQHF. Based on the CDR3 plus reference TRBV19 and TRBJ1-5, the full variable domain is DGGITQSPKYLFRKEGQNVTLSCEQNLNHDAMYWYRQDPGQGLRLIYYSQIVNDFQKGDIAEGYSVSREKKESFPLTVTSAQKNPTAFYLCASSMGWGREEAQHFGDGTRLSIL.

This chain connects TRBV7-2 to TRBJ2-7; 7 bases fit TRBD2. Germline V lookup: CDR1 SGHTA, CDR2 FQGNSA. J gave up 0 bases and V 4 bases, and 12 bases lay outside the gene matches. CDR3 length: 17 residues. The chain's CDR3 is CASSSSPGLAVSYEQYF. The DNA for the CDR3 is TGTGCCAGCAGCTCGTCCCCTGGGCTAGCGGTCTCCTACGAGCAGTACTTC. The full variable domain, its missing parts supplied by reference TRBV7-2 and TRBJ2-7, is GAGVSQSPSNKVTEKGKDVELRCDPISGHTALYWYRQSLGQGLEFLIYFQGNSAPDKSGLPSDRFSAERTGGSVSTLTIQRTQQEDSAVYLCASSSSPGLAVSYEQYFGPGTRLTVT.

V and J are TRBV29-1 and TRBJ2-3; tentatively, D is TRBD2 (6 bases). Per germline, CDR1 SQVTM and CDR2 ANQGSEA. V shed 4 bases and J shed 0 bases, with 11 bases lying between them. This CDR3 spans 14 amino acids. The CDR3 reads CSVAVGGSTDTQYF. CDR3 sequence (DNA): TGCAGCGTTGCAGTGGGGGGAAGCACAGATACGCAGTATTTT.

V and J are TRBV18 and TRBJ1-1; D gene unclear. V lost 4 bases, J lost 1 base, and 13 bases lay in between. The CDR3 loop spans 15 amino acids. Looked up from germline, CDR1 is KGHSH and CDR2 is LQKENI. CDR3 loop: CASSLSAPGNTEAFF. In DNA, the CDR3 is TGTGCCAGCTCACTATCGGCGCCGGGGAACACTGAAGCTTTCTTT.

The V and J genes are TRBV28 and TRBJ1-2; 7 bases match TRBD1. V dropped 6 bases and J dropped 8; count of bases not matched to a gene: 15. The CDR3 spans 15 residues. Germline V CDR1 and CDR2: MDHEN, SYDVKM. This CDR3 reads CASRPSGGTPWGYTF. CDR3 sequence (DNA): TGTGCCAGCAGGCCTTCAGGGGGGACCCCTTGGGGCTACACCTTC.

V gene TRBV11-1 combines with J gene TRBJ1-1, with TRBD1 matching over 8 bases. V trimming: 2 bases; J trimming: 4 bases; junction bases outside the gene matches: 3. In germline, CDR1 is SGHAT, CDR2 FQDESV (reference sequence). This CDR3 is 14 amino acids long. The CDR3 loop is CASSLTGGGTEAFF. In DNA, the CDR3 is TGTGCCAGCAGCTTAACAGGGGGAGGCACTGAAGCTTTCTTT.

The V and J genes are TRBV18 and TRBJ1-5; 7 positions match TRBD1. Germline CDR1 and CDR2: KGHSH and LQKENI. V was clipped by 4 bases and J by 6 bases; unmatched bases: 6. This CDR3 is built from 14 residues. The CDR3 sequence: CASSQRQGSQPQHF. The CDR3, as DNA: TGTGCCAGCTCACAGAGACAGGGCTCTCAGCCCCAGCATTTT.

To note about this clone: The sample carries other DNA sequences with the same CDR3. This chain's CDR3 is CASSVAGGLQETQYF. The CDR3 coding sequence is TGTGCCAGCAGCGTAGCGGGGGGGCTCCAAGAGACCCAGTACTTC. V gene TRBV9 combines with J gene TRBJ2-5, with TRBD2 identical over 8 bases. V was clipped by 0 bases and J by 1 base; unmatched bases: 2. Per the germline V gene, CDR1 is SGDLS and CDR2 is YYNGEE. The CDR3 is 15 amino acids.

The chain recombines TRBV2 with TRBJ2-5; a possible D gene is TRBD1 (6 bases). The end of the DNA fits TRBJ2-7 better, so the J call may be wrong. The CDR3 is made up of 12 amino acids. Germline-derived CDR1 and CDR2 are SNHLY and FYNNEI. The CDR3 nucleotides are TGTGCCAGCAGTGCGGACAGCTACGAGCAGTACTTC. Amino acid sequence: CASSADSYEQYF.

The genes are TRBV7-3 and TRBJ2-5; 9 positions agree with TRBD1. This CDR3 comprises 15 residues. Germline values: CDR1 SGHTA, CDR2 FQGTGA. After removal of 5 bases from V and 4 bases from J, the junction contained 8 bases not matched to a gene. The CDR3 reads CASSQEGQGRETQYF. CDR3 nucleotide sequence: TGTGCCAGCAGCCAAGAGGGACAGGGACGAGAGACCCAGTACTTC.

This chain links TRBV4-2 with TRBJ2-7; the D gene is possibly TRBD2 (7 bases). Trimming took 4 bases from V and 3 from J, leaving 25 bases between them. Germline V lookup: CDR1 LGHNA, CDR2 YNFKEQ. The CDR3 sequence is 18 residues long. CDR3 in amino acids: CASSPELSSGTLVYEQYF. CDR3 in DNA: TGTGCCAGCAGCCCGGAACTATCAAGCGGGACACTAGTCTACGAGCAGTACTTC.